The 19 T cell receptor beta chains given below trace back to one sample, sequenced in a study of T-cell reconstitution after alpha-beta-depleted transplantation in children. Molecular barcoding with unique molecular identifiers was used for the TCRbeta library. TCRdb itself ran the PCR reads through MiXCR, one entry per CDR3 protein. The sample lists approximately 270,000 distinct CDR3 sequences; around 25% were seen once. Sequenced here: PBMCs, mostly from graft donor cells, sampled 360 days after TCRalphabeta/CD19-depleted stem cell transplant. The receptor source for this set is a female patient aged 2-9 years who had a stem cell transplant for congenital amegakaryocytic thrombocytopenia, so the T cells may come from the graft donor.

Regarding this clonotype: A much larger clone differs from this one at a single base, so this may be a read error. The rearrangement uses TRBV3-1 and TRBJ2-5, with TRBD2 identical over 10 bases. This CDR3 has 15 amino acids. Germline V lookup: CDR1 LGHDT, CDR2 YNNKEL (reference sequence). V was pared by 7 bases and J by 7 bases, with 12 bases of the junction left unmatched. DNA for the CDR3: TGTGCCAGCACCACCCGGACTAGCGGCCAGAGGACCCAGTACTTC. Its protein is CASTTRTSGQRTQYF.

The V gene is TRBV4-1, the J gene TRBJ2-1; 10 bases are shared with TRBD2. J lost 6 bases, V lost 0 bases, and 17 bases had no gene match. This CDR3 is built from 20 residues. Germline V gene lookup returns CDR1 MGHRA and CDR2 YSYEKL. The CDR3 region has the DNA TGCGCCAGCAGCCAAGATGGGGAGGGATGGAAGCGGGGGGGCCTCAATGAGCAGTTCTTC. Its protein product is CASSQDGEGWKRGGLNEQFF.

This clonotype was picked up many times. The CDR3 DNA follows: TGTGCCAGCAGTTTAGCCCTGGGAGGGGGGGGTTACACCGGGGAGCTGTTTTTT. As protein: CASSLALGGGGYTGELFF. The chain combines TRBV12-3 or TRBV12-4 with TRBJ2-2; D possibly corresponds to TRBD2 (7 bases). The CDR3 consists of 18 residues. The germline V and J ends were trimmed by 0 bases and 3 bases, with 17 bases remaining between them.

The count of this clonotype is one. V usage is TRBV7-9 and J usage is TRBJ2-5; no clear D gene. Trimming shortened V by 7 bases and J by 5 bases, and 8 bases separated the two germline ends. Germline V lookup: CDR1 SEHNR, CDR2 FQNEAQ (reference sequence). This CDR3 spans 11 amino acids. This CDR3 reads CASISQETQYF. The CDR3, as DNA: TGTGCCAGCATCTCCCAGGAGACCCAGTACTTC.

The rearrangement links TRBV2 to TRBJ2-7; TRBD2 might be the D (5 bases). Trimming removed 3 bases from V and 5 bases from J, with 14 bases in between. The germline CDR1 and CDR2 sequences are SNHLY and FYNNEI. The length of the CDR3 is 14 residues. The DNA for the CDR3 is TGTGCCAGCAGTGACCCAGCGCCTAGCAACGAGCAGTACTTC. Translating it yields CASSDPAPSNEQYF.

This clonotype occurred a few times. The chain carries TRBV28 and TRBJ2-2; 12 bases are shared with TRBD2. V gave up 4 bases and J gave up 5 bases; unmatched junction bases: 2. The CDR3 covers 15 residues. The germline gives CDR1 MDHEN, CDR2 SYDVKM. In nucleotides, the CDR3 is TGTGCCAGCAGTTCCCTAGCGGGAGGGACCGGGGAGCTGTTTTTT. Encoded protein: CASSSLAGGTGELFF. The complete variable domain, with remaining parts taken from reference TRBV28 and TRBJ2-2, reads DVKVTQSSRYLVKRTGEKVFLECVQDMDHENMFWYRQDPGLGLRLIYFSYDVKMKEKGDIPEGYSVSREKKERFSLILESASTNQTSMYLCASSSLAGGTGELFFGEGSRLTVL.

The CDR3 bases are TGTGCCAGCGCCCTAACCAGGGACAGGGGAATGAACACTGAAGCTTTCTTT. Residues: CASALTRDRGMNTEAFF. The chain links TRBV6-2 or TRBV6-3 to TRBJ1-1; 10 positions match TRBD1. The ends lost 8 bases at V and 0 bases at J; junction bases unmatched: 12. Looked up from germline, CDR1 is MNHEY and CDR2 is SVGEGT. The CDR3 spans 17 residues.

V and J are TRBV7-8 and TRBJ2-3; the match to TRBD2 covers 9 bases. The CDR3 totals 19 residues. The germline gives CDR1 SGHVS, CDR2 FQNEAQ. V was clipped by 5 bases and J by 2 bases; unmatched bases: 17. The CDR3 region has the DNA TGTGCCAGCAGCGCCCTACCGGGGGGAGCGGGAGGAACCACAGATACGCAGTATTTT. Amino acid sequence: CASSALPGGAGGTTDTQYF.

The chain employs TRBV14 and TRBJ2-1; 9 bases agree with TRBD1. Germline trimming cut 1 base from V and 10 bases from J; bases unmatched to any gene: 14. The CDR3 contains 17 residues. Germline CDR1 and CDR2: SGHDN and FVKESK. CDR3 nucleotides: TGTGCCAGCAGCCAAGGGACCCGTGGGACAGGGAAAAGCGAGCAGTTCTTC. Amino acid sequence: CASSQGTRGTGKSEQFF. Together with reference TRBV14 and TRBJ2-1, the CDR3 gives the full variable domain: EAGVTQFPSHSVIEKGQTVTLRCDPISGHDNLYWYRRVMGKEIKFLLHFVKESKQDESGMPNNRFLAERTGGTYSTLKVQPAELEDSGVYFCASSQGTRGTGKSEQFFGPGTRLTVL.

This clonotype has just a few counts. The chain is built from TRBV5-1 and TRBJ1-1; the D gene is possibly TRBD1 (5 bases). The CDR3 spans 15 residues. Trimming took off 5 bases at V and 1 base at J, with 15 bases between the two ends. The germline V gene has CDR1 SGHRS and CDR2 YFSETQ. The CDR3 DNA reads as TGCGCCAGCAGTTCCTCCTCGGGGACGAACACTGAAGCTTTCTTT. Translated: CASSSSSGTNTEAFF.

Comments on this clonotype: Compared with germline, one end of the junction differs, possibly owing to a read error. The CDR3 DNA follows: TGTGCCAGCAGTTTTATGAGGATCTCAGATACGCAGTGTTTT. Its translation: CASSFMRISDTQCF. J is TRBJ2-3 and V is TRBV27; no definite D call. Germline CDR1 and CDR2: MNHEY and SMNVEV (reference sequence). The CDR3 is 14 amino acids.

Comments on this clonotype: One junction end disagrees with the germline gene, perhaps due to a read error. This sequence joins TRBV12-3 or TRBV12-4 and TRBJ2-7; 7 bases agree with TRBD2. The CDR3 is made up of 15 amino acids. CDR3 region: CASSLAARTTYEQYF. In DNA, the CDR3 is TGTGCCAGCAGTCTAGCGGCCAGAACAACCTACGAGCAGTACTTC.

The genes are TRBV13 and TRBJ2-2, with 8 bases lining up with TRBD2. The CDR3 length is 16 residues. Germline V lookup: CDR1 PRHDT, CDR2 FYEKMQ (reference sequence). The ends lost 1 base at V and 2 bases at J; junction bases unmatched: 3. This CDR3 reads CASSLVLAVNTGELFF. CDR3 DNA sequence: TGTGCCAGCAGCTTAGTACTAGCGGTAAACACCGGGGAGCTGTTTTTT.

This clonotype was found once. The CDR3 sequence: CASSYEQTGEGYTF. The CDR3 nucleotides read TGTGCCAGCAGTTACGAACAGACAGGGGAGGGCTACACCTTC. The gene calls are TRBV2 and TRBJ1-2, with 8 bases matching TRBD1. V dropped 5 bases and J dropped 8; count of bases not matched to a gene: 10. This CDR3 is built from 14 residues. Looked up from germline, CDR1 is SNHLY and CDR2 is FYNNEI.

The chain employs TRBV4-1 and TRBJ2-5; unclear D gene. CDR3 length: 17 residues. CDR1 and CDR2 from the germline V gene are MGHRA and YSYEKL. Trimming took 2 bases from V and 0 from J, leaving 16 bases between them. CDR3 amino acids: CASSQFDLPVYQETQYF. The CDR3 DNA sequence: TGCGCCAGCAGCCAATTCGATCTTCCAGTATACCAAGAGACCCAGTACTTC.

There are many counts of this clonotype. The CDR3 DNA sequence: TGTGCCAGCAGGCGGACAGGGTGGTCGGATACGCAGTATTTT. Its translation is CASRRTGWSDTQYF. The genes are TRBV12-3 or TRBV12-4 and TRBJ2-3; 8 bases fit TRBD1. CDR3 length equals 14 residues. Unmatched junction bases numbered 8, after V lost 6 bases and J lost 6 bases.

The chain links TRBV3-1 to TRBJ2-7; D may be TRBD1 (7 bases). The V end lost 9 bases, the J end lost 0 bases, and 12 bases lay between the germline ends. The CDR3 loop spans 13 amino acids. Germline V gives CDR1 LGHDT, CDR2 YNNKEL (reference sequence). CDR3 sequence reads: CASAGQFSYEQYF. Here the CDR3 DNA reads TGTGCCAGTGCGGGACAGTTCTCCTACGAGCAGTACTTC.

V is TRBV7-2 and J is TRBJ2-7; D not certain. Trimming removed 2 bases from V and 0 bases from J, with 8 bases in between. Germline V gene data show CDR1 as SGHTA and CDR2 as FQGNSA. CDR3 length: 14 amino acids. CDR3 nucleotides: TGTGCCAGCAGCTTATCCGCTAGCTCCTACGAGCAGTACTTC. Translating it yields CASSLSASSYEQYF.

In this sample, this clonotype turned up a few times. The V gene is TRBV6-2 or TRBV6-3, the J gene TRBJ2-2, with TRBD2 matching over 7 bases. Germline V gives CDR1 MNHEY, CDR2 SVGEGT. The CDR3 length is 16 residues. V shed 2 bases, J shed 5 bases, and the junction held 8 bases outside the gene matches. The CDR3 DNA follows: TGTGCCAGCAGTTACGCAGGACTGGGAGGGACCGGGGAGCTGTTTTTT. Residues: CASSYAGLGGTGELFF.